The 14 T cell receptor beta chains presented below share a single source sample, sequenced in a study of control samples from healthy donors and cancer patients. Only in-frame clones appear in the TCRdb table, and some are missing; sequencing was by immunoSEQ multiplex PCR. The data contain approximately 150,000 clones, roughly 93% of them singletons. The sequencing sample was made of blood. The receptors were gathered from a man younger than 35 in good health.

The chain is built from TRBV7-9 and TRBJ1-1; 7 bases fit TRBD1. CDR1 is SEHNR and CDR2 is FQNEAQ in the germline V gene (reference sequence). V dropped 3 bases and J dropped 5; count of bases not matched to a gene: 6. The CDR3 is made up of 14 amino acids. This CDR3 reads CASSLEGASTEAFF. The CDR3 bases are TGTGCCAGCAGCTTGGAGGGGGCGAGTACTGAAGCTTTCTTT.

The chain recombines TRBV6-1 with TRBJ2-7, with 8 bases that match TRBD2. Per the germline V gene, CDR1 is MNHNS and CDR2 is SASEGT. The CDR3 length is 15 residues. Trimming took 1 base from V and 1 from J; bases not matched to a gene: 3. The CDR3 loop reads CASSEVERGSYEQYF. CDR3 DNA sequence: TGTGCCAGCAGTGAAGTTGAGCGGGGGTCCTACGAGCAGTACTTC.

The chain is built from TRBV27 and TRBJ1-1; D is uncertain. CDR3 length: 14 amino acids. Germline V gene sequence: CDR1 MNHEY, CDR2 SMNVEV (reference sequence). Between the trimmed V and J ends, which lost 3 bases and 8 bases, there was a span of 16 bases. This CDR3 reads CASSLRPRVGEAFF. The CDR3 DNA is TGTGCCAGCAGTTTGAGGCCCCGGGTGGGGGAAGCTTTCTTT.

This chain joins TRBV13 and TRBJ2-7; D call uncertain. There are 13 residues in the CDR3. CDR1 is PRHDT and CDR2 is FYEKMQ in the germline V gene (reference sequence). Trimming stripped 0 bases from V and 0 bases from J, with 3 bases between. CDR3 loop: CASSLGSSYEQYF. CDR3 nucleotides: TGTGCCAGCAGCTTAGGGTCCTCCTACGAGCAGTACTTC.

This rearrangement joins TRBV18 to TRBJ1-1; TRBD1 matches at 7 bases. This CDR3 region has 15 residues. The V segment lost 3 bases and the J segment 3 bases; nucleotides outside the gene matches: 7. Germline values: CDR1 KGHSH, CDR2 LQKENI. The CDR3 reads CASSPRQGLDTEAFF. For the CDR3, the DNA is TGTGCCAGCTCACCTCGACAGGGACTGGACACTGAAGCTTTCTTT.

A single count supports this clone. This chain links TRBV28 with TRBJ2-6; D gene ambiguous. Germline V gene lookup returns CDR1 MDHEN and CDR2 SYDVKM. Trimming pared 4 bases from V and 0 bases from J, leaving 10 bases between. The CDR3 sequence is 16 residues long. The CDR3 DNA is TGTGCCAGCAGTTCTGGGCATCTCTCTGGGGCCAACGTCCTGACTTTC. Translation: CASSSGHLSGANVLTF.

CDR3 nucleotide sequence: TGTGCCAGCAGCCCCTTAGCGGGGGGCTACGAGCAGTACTTC. Protein: CASSPLAGGYEQYF. The chain links TRBV6-2 or TRBV6-3 to TRBJ2-7; 10 bases agree with TRBD2. Unmatched junction bases numbered 5, after V lost 6 bases and J lost 3 bases. Germline V gene sequence: CDR1 MNHEY, CDR2 SVGEGT. This CDR3 region has 14 residues.

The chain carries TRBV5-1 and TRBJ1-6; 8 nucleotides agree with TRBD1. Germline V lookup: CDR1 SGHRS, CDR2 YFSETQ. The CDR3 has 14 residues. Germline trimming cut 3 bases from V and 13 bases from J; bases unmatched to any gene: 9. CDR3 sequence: CASSSGQGETPLHF. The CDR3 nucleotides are TGCGCCAGCAGCTCCGGACAGGGTGAAACCCCCCTCCACTTT.

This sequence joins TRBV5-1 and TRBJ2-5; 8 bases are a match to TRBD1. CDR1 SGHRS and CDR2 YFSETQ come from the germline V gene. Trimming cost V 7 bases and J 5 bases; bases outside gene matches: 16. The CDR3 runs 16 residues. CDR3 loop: CASSNTGGPTEETQYF. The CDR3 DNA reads TGCGCCAGCTCAAACACAGGGGGACCCACGGAGGAGACCCAGTACTTC.

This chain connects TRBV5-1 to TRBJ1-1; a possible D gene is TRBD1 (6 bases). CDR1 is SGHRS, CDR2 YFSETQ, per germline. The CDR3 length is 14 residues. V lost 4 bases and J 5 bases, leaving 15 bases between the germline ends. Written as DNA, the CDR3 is TGCGCCAGCAGCCCCGGGGGGGGCTGGACTGAAGCTTTCTTT. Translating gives CASSPGGGWTEAFF.

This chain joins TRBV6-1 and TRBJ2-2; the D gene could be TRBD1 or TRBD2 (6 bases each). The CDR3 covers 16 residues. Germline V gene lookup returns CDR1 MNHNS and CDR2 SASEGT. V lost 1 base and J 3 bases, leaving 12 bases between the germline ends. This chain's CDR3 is CASSEDGGGHTGELFF. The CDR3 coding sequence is TGTGCCAGCAGTGAAGATGGAGGGGGGCACACCGGGGAGCTGTTTTTT.

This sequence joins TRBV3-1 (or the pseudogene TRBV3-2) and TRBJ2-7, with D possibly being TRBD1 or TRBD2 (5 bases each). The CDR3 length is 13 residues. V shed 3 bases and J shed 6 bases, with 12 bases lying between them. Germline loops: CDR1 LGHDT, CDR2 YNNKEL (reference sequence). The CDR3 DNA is TGTGCCAGCAGCCAGGGACCCCTTCGCGAGCAGTACTTC. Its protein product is CASSQGPLREQYF.

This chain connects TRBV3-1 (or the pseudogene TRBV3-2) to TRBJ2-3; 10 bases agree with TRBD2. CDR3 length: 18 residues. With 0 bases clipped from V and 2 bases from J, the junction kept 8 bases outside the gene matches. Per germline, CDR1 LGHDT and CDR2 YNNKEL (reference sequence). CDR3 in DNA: TGTGCCAGCAGCCAAGAAACTAGCGGGACTAAGATCACAGATACGCAGTATTTT. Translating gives CASSQETSGTKITDTQYF.

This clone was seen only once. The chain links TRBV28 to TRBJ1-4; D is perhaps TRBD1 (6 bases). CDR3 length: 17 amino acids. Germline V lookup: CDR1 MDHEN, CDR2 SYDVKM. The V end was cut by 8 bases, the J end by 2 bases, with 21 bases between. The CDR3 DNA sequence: TGTGCCAGCCAGACCCGGGAGGGGGGAGCCACTAATGAAAAACTGTTTTTT. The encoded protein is CASQTREGGATNEKLFF. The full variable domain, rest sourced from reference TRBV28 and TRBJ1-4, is DVKVTQSSRYLVKRTGEKVFLECVQDMDHENMFWYRQDPGLGLRLIYFSYDVKMKEKGDIPEGYSVSREKKERFSLILESASTNQTSMYLCASQTREGGATNEKLFFGSGTQLSVL.